These T cell receptor beta chains were read from a single sample in a study of a mutant IDH1 vaccine in newly diagnosed glioma. The repertoire was sequenced with immunoSEQ multiplex PCR; TCRdb's copy has only in-frame clones and lacks some. The sample has under 35,000 clones, 70% to 90% seen once. The sample here was PBMCs, taken from a glioma patient treated with radiotherapy, temozolomide or both. The receptors were sampled from a woman in her forties with glioma. Both conserved end residues are part of each CDR3. A D gene is named only where the DNA matches it firmly. Only part of the rows carry a size: once, few, many, or a class if the clone is expanded.

j_gene	abundance	v_gene	d_gene	CDR3nt	CDR3aa
TRBJ2-3	NA	TRBV10-3	NA	TGTGCCATCAGTGTCGACAGTCCCTACACAGATACGCAGTATTTT	CAISVDSPYTDTQYF
TRBJ1-2	NA	TRBV5-6	NA	TGTGCCAGCAGCTTGGCCGGCGGATACTATGGCTACACCTTC	CASSLAGGYYGYTF
TRBJ2-1	NA	TRBV27	NA	TGTGCCAGCAGACCACAGGGAAGCTCCTACAATGAGCAGTTCTTC	CASRPQGSSYNEQFF
TRBJ1-1	NA	TRBV14	NA	TGTGCCAGCAGCCCAAGACCGGGTGAAGCTTTCTTT	CASSPRPGEAFF
TRBJ2-7	NA	TRBV19	NA	TGTGCCAGTAGTATGTATCAGCTCTCGGGCGAGCAGTACTTC	CASSMYQLSGEQYF
TRBJ2-1	NA	TRBV6-1	NA	TGTGCCAGCAGTTCTAGTAGCTCCTACAATGAGCAGTTCTTC	CASSSSSSYNEQFF
TRBJ1-1	NA	TRBV7-2	NA	TGTGCCAGCAGCTTAGGACAGATCTTAAACACTGAAGCTTTCTTT	CASSLGQILNTEAFF
TRBJ1-5	NA	TRBV2	TRBD1	TGTGCCAGCACCATGGGACAGCAGAATCAGCCCCAGCATTTT	CASTMGQQNQPQHF
TRBJ2-4	NA	TRBV2	NA	TGTGCCAGCAGTAGTGATTCAGCCAAAAACATTCAGTACTTC	CASSSDSAKNIQYF
TRBJ2-5	NA	TRBV10-3	TRBD1	TGTGCCATCAGTGAGTCAGGGGGCGAGACCCAGTACTTC	CAISESGGETQYF
TRBJ1-2	NA	TRBV10-3	TRBD1	TGTGCCATCAGCGAGAACAGCGTAGGGACAGAGGGCTACACCTTC	CAISENSVGTEGYTF
TRBJ1-5	NA	TRBV14	NA	TGTGCCAGCAGCCGACGGGCTAGAGAGCCCCAGCATTTT	CASSRRAREPQHF
TRBJ1-5	few	TRBV19	NA	TGTGCCAGTAGCCCAAGCCTTGGGGGCATTCAGCCCCAGCATTTT	CASSPSLGGIQPQHF
TRBJ1-2	NA	TRBV2	NA	TGTGCCAGCAGTGTTCTATCTCGACACCGCAACTATGGCTACACCTTC	CASSVLSRHRNYGYTF
TRBJ2-7	NA	TRBV2	TRBD2	TGTGCCAGCAGACCAACTAGCGGGGGGTCGGAGCAGTACTTC	CASRPTSGGSEQYF
TRBJ2-3	NA	TRBV30	TRBD1	TGTGCCTGGAGGGCAGGGGGCGCACCCCCAGATACGCAGTATTTT	CAWRAGGAPPDTQYF
TRBJ2-5	NA	TRBV9	TRBD2	TGTGCCAGCAGCGCCGGATGGACTAGCGAGGAGACCCAGTACTTC	CASSAGWTSEETQYF
TRBJ2-7	NA	TRBV20-1	NA	TGCAGTGTCGGGGCTTACTACGAGCAGTACTTC	CSVGAYYEQYF
TRBJ2-7	once	TRBV18	TRBD1	TGTGCCAGCTCAGAAGGACAGGGGCGATCCTACGAGCAGTACTTC	CASSEGQGRSYEQYF
TRBJ1-1	NA	TRBV19	TRBD1	TGTGCCACCCGGGGACAGCCGCTCGAAGCTTTCTTT	CATRGQPLEAFF
TRBJ1-1	NA	TRBV18	NA	TGTGCCAGCTCCCTCGGAGGGGTTGACACTGAAGCTTTCTTT	CASSLGGVDTEAFF
TRBJ1-5	once	TRBV6-1	NA	TGTGCCAGCAGTGAAAGGGGAGGTAGGAGCAATCAGCCCCAGCATTTT	CASSERGGRSNQPQHF
TRBJ1-3	NA	TRBV2	NA	TGTGCCAGCAGTGAAGCCCGGGCCTCCTCTGGAAACACCATATATTTT	CASSEARASSGNTIYF
TRBJ1-2	NA	TRBV5-5	NA	TGTGCCAGCAGCTTGGCAGGGGATGGCTACACCTTC	CASSLAGDGYTF
TRBJ1-1	NA	TRBV5-6	NA	TGTGCCAGCAGCTTTCAGACGGGCAGGACGAACACTGAAGCTTTCTTT	CASSFQTGRTNTEAFF
TRBJ2-7	NA	TRBV6-5	TRBD1	TGTGCCAGCAGTTCCACCGGGACAGGGTTTTACGAGCAGTACTTC	CASSSTGTGFYEQYF
TRBJ2-6	NA	TRBV28	NA	TGTGCCAGCAGTTTATACAGTGGCAGGAGCTCTGGGGCCAACGTCCTGACTTTC	CASSLYSGRSSGANVLTF
TRBJ1-5	once	TRBV2	NA	TGTGCCAGCAGTGGGGAGGGGCAGAATCAGCCCCAGCATTTT	CASSGEGQNQPQHF
TRBJ1-5	once	TRBV7-9	NA	TGTGCCAGCAGCTTATTGGCCGGGGACAATCAGCCCCAGCATTTT	CASSLLAGDNQPQHF
TRBJ2-1	NA	TRBV7-2	NA	TGTGCCAGCAGCTTAGGTACTTCTTACAATGAGCAGTTCTTC	CASSLGTSYNEQFF
TRBJ1-5	NA	TRBV5-1	NA	TGCGCCAGCAGCTTGGGGGGCCGCAATCAGCCCCAGCATTTT	CASSLGGRNQPQHF
TRBJ1-1	NA	TRBV29-1	NA	TGCAGCGTTGGAGTCACTGAAGCTTTCTTT	CSVGVTEAFF
TRBJ2-7	NA	TRBV6-1	TRBD2	TGTGCCAGCAGTCGCGTGGGCGCGGGGGCCTACGAGCAGTACTTC	CASSRVGAGAYEQYF
TRBJ2-5	NA	TRBV7-2	NA	TGTGCCAGCAGCTTATGGTACCAAGAGACCCAGTACTTC	CASSLWYQETQYF
TRBJ2-7	NA	TRBV7-9	NA	TGTGCCAGCAGCTTCTTGGGGGGCGAGCAGTACTTC	CASSFLGGEQYF
TRBJ2-5	NA	TRBV7-2	TRBD2	TGTGCCAGCACCCTAGCGGGGGATGCGGCATCCCAGTACTTC	CASTLAGDAASQYF
TRBJ1-5	once	TRBV19	NA	TGTGCCAGTAGTTCACAGGGAAGCAATCAGCCCCAGCATTTT	CASSSQGSNQPQHF
TRBJ2-1	NA	TRBV2	NA	TGTGCCAGCAGTGGGAACAGGGCAAGGAACAATGAGCAGTTCTTC	CASSGNRARNNEQFF